Each of the 5 T cell receptor beta chains below was sequenced from the same sample in a study of shared clonotypes between healthy human individuals. Sequencing used immunoSEQ multiplex PCR; TCRdb keeps in-frame clones, though not all of them. The data show roughly 380,000 clones, 96% seen once. Sequences were obtained from memory CD8+ T cells sorted from blood. The subset here: CD45RO+ cells pooled with CCR7-negative TemRA cells. The receptor source for this set is a young man in good health.

V gene TRBV20-1 combines with J gene TRBJ2-1, with 7 bases lining up with TRBD2. The CDR3 spans 11 residues. CDR1 and CDR2 (germline): DFQATT, SNEGSKA (reference sequence). CDR3 in amino acids: CTMLADNEQFF. DNA of the CDR3: TGCACTATGCTAGCGGACAATGAGCAGTTCTTC.

The chain carries TRBV4-1 and TRBJ1-2; D uncertain. CDR3 length equals 18 residues. The ends were cut back, 1 base at V and 3 bases at J, with 21 bases in the middle. Germline CDR1 reads MGHRA; CDR2 reads YSYEKL. Here the CDR3 reads CASSQGLRDSRPYYGYTF. CDR3 DNA: TGCGCCAGCAGCCAAGGTTTGAGGGATAGTCGCCCGTACTATGGCTACACCTTC.

The chain employs TRBV6-1 and TRBJ1-3; maybe TRBD1 (6 bases). The CDR3 contains 17 residues. CDR1 and CDR2 (germline): MNHNS, SASEGT. V lost 2 bases, J lost 3 bases, and 17 bases lay in between. The CDR3 DNA is TGTGCCAGCAGTGAATTCGGGGTGGGGGCGAGTGGAAACACCATATATTTT. Translated: CASSEFGVGASGNTIYF.

This chain links TRBV5-1 with TRBJ2-7; 8 bases align to TRBD1. CDR3 size: 13 residues. Germline lookup yields CDR1 SGHRS and CDR2 YFSETQ. Unmatched junction bases numbered 1, after V lost 0 bases and J lost 5 bases. The CDR3 region has the DNA TGCGCCAGCAGCTTGGACAGGGGGAACGAGCAGTACTTC. This translates into CASSLDRGNEQYF.

This rearrangement joins TRBV13 to TRBJ2-7; TRBD2 matches at 10 bases. The V gene end was trimmed by 1 base and the J gene end by 4 bases; junction bases not matched to a gene: 4. The germline gives CDR1 PRHDT, CDR2 FYEKMQ (reference sequence). This CDR3 region has 15 residues. The CDR3 loop is CASSLVASGSYEQYF. The CDR3 region has the DNA TGTGCCAGCAGCTTAGTAGCTAGCGGGAGTTACGAGCAGTACTTC.